These T cell receptor beta chains were read from a single sample in a study of T-cell reconstitution after alpha-beta-depleted transplantation in children. TCRdb independently ran MiXCR on the PCR reads; one entry per CDR3 protein. Among 440,000 or so distinct CDR3 sequences listed, about 11% were seen once. The specimen comprised PBMCs from the stem cell graft donor, sampled from the stem cell graft. All receptors derive from a human donor who donated a stem cell graft to a child with acute myeloid leukemia. Each CDR3 is given with its conserved first and last residue. D genes are given only for firm matches. Clone size is shown for a subset of rows, as once, few, many or a class of expanded clone.

v_call	clone_size	j_call	d_call	cdr3_nt	cdr3_aa
TRBV5-1	few	TRBJ2-1	-	TGCGCCAGCAGCGGTAGAACCTACAATGAGCAGTTCTTC	CASSGRTYNEQFF
TRBV25-1	many	TRBJ2-7	-	TGTGCCAGCAGTGATGGCGGGCGGGAGCAGTACTTC	CASSDGGREQYF
TRBV6-5	many	TRBJ2-1	TRBD2	TGTGCCAGCAGCCCGACGGGACTATTGGCGTACAATGAGCAGTTCTTC	CASSPTGLLAYNEQFF
TRBV20-1	-	TRBJ2-7	TRBD2	TGCAGTGCTAGAGATCGGGCTAGCGGGTTGATCTACGAGCAGTACTTC	CSARDRASGLIYEQYF
TRBV12-3/TRBV12-4	many	TRBJ1-6	TRBD1	TGTGCCAGCAGTCCCCGACAGGGCGGCAATTCACCCCTCCACTTT	CASSPRQGGNSPLHF
TRBV6-2/TRBV6-3	few	TRBJ2-3	-	TGTGCCAGCAGTTACTCGGTTCGCCAGGGACCCAGCACAGATACGCAGTATTTT	CASSYSVRQGPSTDTQYF
TRBV5-1	-	TRBJ2-3	TRBD2	TGCGCCAGCAGCTCTATACTAGCGGGAAAGATCACAGATACGCAGTATTTT	CASSSILAGKITDTQYF
TRBV20-1	few	TRBJ1-5	-	TGCAGTGCCCTGGGACGGAACAATCAGCCCCAGCATTTT	CSALGRNNQPQHF
TRBV25-1	few	TRBJ1-2	-	TGTGCCAGCAGTGAATCCGGGGGCTGGAATCTTTATGGCTACACCTTC	CASSESGGWNLYGYTF
TRBV5-1	many	TRBJ2-2	-	TGCGCCAGCAGCTTGGAGGCAACCGGGGAGCTGTTTTTT	CASSLEATGELFF
TRBV25-1	few	TRBJ2-1	TRBD2	TGTGCCAGCAGTGAATTAGTAGGGGCTCGACTAGCGGGAGGGGATGAGCAGTTCTTC	CASSELVGARLAGGDEQFF
TRBV27	-	TRBJ2-1	TRBD1	TGTGCCAGCAGTCCGATGACAGGGCTCAATGAGCAGTTCTTC	CASSPMTGLNEQFF
TRBV5-5	-	TRBJ1-2	-	TGTGCCAGCAGCTTGGACCCCGGCGGGGGCTACACCTTC	CASSLDPGGGYTF
TRBV2	once	TRBJ1-3	-	TGTGCCAGCAGCTTAAGGCAGGCATCTGGAAACACCATATATTTT	CASSLRQASGNTIYF
TRBV2	few	TRBJ1-5	-	TGTGCCAGCAGTGATGTGGTGGTGGGCCAGCCCCAGCATTTT	CASSDVVVGQPQHF
TRBV5-1	few	TRBJ2-7	-	TGCGCCAGCAGACTAGGCCCGACTACGCCAACCCGCTCCTACGAGCAGTACTTC	CASRLGPTTPTRSYEQYF
TRBV5-1	many	TRBJ2-5	-	TGCGCCAGCTCACCTAGACTTCAGGGGACCCAGTACTTC	CASSPRLQGTQYF
TRBV6-5	few	TRBJ1-3	-	TGTGCCAGCAGTTCGCCGGGGACCTCTGGAAACACCATATATTTT	CASSSPGTSGNTIYF
TRBV20-1	-	TRBJ2-1	-	TGCAGTGCTAGCCGGAATGAGCAGTTCTTC	CSASRNEQFF
TRBV6-5	many	TRBJ1-5	TRBD1	TGTGCCAGCAGTTTTGTAGGGGGCGGGCAGCCCCAGCATTTT	CASSFVGGGQPQHF
TRBV9	many	TRBJ2-5	-	TGTGCCAGCAGCGTAGACGGTTCGGGGATCAAAGAGACCCAGTACTTC	CASSVDGSGIKETQYF
TRBV7-3	-	TRBJ2-7	TRBD2	TGTGCCAGCAGCCCAGCGGGAGGCCTAACCTACGAGCAGTACTTC	CASSPAGGLTYEQYF
TRBV10-3	-	TRBJ1-1	-	TGTGCCATCAGTTCTGCGGCAGGGTGGGGAATGAACACTGAAGCTTTCTTT	CAISSAAGWGMNTEAFF
TRBV4-2	many	TRBJ1-5	-	TGTGCCAGCAGCCAAGGGGGTCAGCCCCAGCATTTT	CASSQGGQPQHF
TRBV20-1	few	TRBJ2-5	TRBD2	TGCAGTGCTACTCCTAGCGGGGGACCTCAAGAGACCCAGTACTTC	CSATPSGGPQETQYF
TRBV29-1	many	TRBJ2-1	TRBD1	TGCAGCGTTGTGGGCAGGGGGCGAATTGAGCAGTTCTTC	CSVVGRGRIEQFF
TRBV4-2	few	TRBJ2-6	-	TGTGCCAGCAGCCAAGAGTTTACAGGCACAGCGGGGGCCAACGTCCTGACTTTC	CASSQEFTGTAGANVLTF
TRBV20-1	-	TRBJ1-5	-	TGCAGTGCTGGCTCCACGGGACCTAATCAGCCCCAGCATTTT	CSAGSTGPNQPQHF
TRBV6-2/TRBV6-3	-	TRBJ2-7	-	TGTGCCAGCGGTCAGGGGCCATACGAGCAGTACTTC	CASGQGPYEQYF
TRBV4-3	few	TRBJ2-2	-	TGCGCCAGCAGCCAACAAAGGGGAAACACCGGGGAGCTGTTTTTT	CASSQQRGNTGELFF
TRBV2	-	TRBJ1-2	-	TGTGCCAGCAGTGAAGGGTTGCGCGGCTATGGCTACACCTTC	CASSEGLRGYGYTF
TRBV15	-	TRBJ2-1	TRBD2	TGTGCCACCAGCAGAAACATAGGCGGGGGAGGTAGCTACAATGAGCAGTTCTTC	CATSRNIGGGGSYNEQFF
TRBV20-1	few	TRBJ1-1	-	TGCAGTACCAACAGTGACACTGAAGCTTTCTTT	CSTNSDTEAFF
TRBV5-1	-	TRBJ2-5	-	TGCGCCAGCAGGGAGAAGGGGTACGAGACCCAGTACTTC	CASREKGYETQYF
TRBV10-2	-	TRBJ1-2	-	TGCGCCAGCAGTGAGTCGAAGGGCAACTATGGCTACACCTTC	CASSESKGNYGYTF
TRBV7-6	few	TRBJ2-1	-	TGTGCCAGCAGCCCCCCCTCGACGGGCGCCTACAATGAGCAGTTCTTC	CASSPPSTGAYNEQFF
TRBV12-3/TRBV12-4	few	TRBJ2-2	-	TGTGCCAGCAGTTTGGAAGACACCGGGGAGCTGTTTTTT	CASSLEDTGELFF